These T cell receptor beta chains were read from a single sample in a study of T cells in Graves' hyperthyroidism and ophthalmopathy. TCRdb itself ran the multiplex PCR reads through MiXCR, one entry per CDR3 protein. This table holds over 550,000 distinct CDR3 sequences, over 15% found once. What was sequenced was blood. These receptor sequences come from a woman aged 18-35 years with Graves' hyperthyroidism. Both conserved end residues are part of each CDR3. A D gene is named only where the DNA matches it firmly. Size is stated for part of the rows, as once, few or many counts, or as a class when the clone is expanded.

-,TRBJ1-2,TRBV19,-,TGTGCCAGTACGTTGTTAGGGAGGACTGGAAACTATGGCTACACCTTC,CASTLLGRTGNYGYTF
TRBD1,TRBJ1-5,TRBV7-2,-,TGTGCCAGCAGCACGACAGGGGGACAGCCCCAGCATTTT,CASSTTGGQPQHF
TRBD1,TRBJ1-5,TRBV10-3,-,TGTGCCATCGGCCGGGACAGTAGCAATCAGCCCCAGCATTTT,CAIGRDSSNQPQHF
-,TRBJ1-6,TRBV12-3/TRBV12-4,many,TGTGCCAGCAGTTTTGGGGGCTCTAATTCACCCCTCCACTTT,CASSFGGSNSPLHF
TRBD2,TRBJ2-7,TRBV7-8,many,TGTGCCAGCAGCTTAGGGACTAGCGGGAGTCCCTACGAGCAGTACTTC,CASSLGTSGSPYEQYF
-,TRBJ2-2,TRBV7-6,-,TGTACCAGCAGCGATCGTAGGGGCACCGGGGAGCTGTTTTTT,CTSSDRRGTGELFF
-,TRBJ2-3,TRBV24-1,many,TGTGCCACCAGTGATACTACAGGGATTCCGGCTACAGATACGCAGTATTTT,CATSDTTGIPATDTQYF
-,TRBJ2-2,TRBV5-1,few,TGCGCCAGCAGCTTGGAGATAAACACCGGGGAGCTGTTTTTT,CASSLEINTGELFF
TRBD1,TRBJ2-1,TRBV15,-,TGTGCCACCAGCAGAGCGACCTCTACAGGGGTGAAGAATGAGCAGTTCTTC,CATSRATSTGVKNEQFF
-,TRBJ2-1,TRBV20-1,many,TGCAGTGCTCCTCCGGGGTCGCGGGAGCAGTTCTTC,CSAPPGSREQFF
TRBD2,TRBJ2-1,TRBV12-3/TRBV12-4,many,TGTGCCAGCAGCAGGACTAGCGGGAGAAATGAGCAGTTCTTC,CASSRTSGRNEQFF
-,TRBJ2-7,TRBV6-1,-,TGTGCCAGCAGGGCGTTGGTGAACGAGCAGTACTTC,CASRALVNEQYF
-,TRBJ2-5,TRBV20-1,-,TGCAGTGCCCCGGACTTCAAGGTGGTAGTAAGGACCCAGTACTTC,CSAPDFKVVVRTQYF
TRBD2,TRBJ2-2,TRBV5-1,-,TGCGCCAGCAGCCCGATTGCCACCGGGACTAGCGGCACCGGGGAGCTGTTTTTT,CASSPIATGTSGTGELFF
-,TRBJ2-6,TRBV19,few,TGTGCCAGTAGTAGGGATGCAGTCTCTGGGGCCAACGTCCTGACTTTC,CASSRDAVSGANVLTF
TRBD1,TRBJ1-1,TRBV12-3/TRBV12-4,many,TGTGCCAGCGGGGACAGGGGGAACACTGAAGCTTTCTTT,CASGDRGNTEAFF
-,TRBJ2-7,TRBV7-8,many,TGTGCCAGCAGCTTACGGCGGGTAGCCTACGAGCAGTACTTC,CASSLRRVAYEQYF
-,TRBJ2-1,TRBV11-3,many,TGTGCCAGCTCGCTTAGGGTGGGGAGCGGCAATGAGCAGTTCTTC,CASSLRVGSGNEQFF
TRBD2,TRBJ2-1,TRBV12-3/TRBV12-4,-,TGTGCCACCGCGGGTAGCGGGAGGAATGAGCAGTTCTTC,CATAGSGRNEQFF
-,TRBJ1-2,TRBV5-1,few,TGCGCCAGCAGCTTGGCCGGGCCAGGGTTAAATGGCTACACCTTC,CASSLAGPGLNGYTF
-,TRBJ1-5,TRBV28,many,TGTGCCACCATTCCCGGCTTAAATCAGCCCCAGCATTTT,CATIPGLNQPQHF
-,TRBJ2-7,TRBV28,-,TGTGCCAGCAGGGGCGCAGGCGGGCAGTACTTC,CASRGAGGQYF
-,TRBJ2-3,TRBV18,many,TGTGCCAGCAGCCCCCCAAACACAGATACGCAGTATTTT,CASSPPNTDTQYF
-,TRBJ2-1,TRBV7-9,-,TGTGCCAGCAGCCCGACCCGCCGATTTCATGAGCAGTTCTTC,CASSPTRRFHEQFF
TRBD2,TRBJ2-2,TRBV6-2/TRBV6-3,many,TGTGCCAGCAGTTACTTCAGTAGCGGGGTGAACACCGGGGAGCTGTTTTTT,CASSYFSSGVNTGELFF
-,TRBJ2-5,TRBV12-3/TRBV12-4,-,TGTGCCAGCAGTGGAGACCTAGGCCCCCGAGAGACCCAGTACTTC,CASSGDLGPRETQYF
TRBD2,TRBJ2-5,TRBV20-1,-,TGCAGTGCTAGACACTCCGGCGGGGGGGCCTTGGAGACCCAGTACTTC,CSARHSGGGALETQYF
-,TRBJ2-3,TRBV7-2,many,TGTGCCAGCAGCTTAGACGTTAGCACAGATACGCAGTATTTT,CASSLDVSTDTQYF
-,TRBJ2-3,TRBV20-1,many,TGCAGTGCTAGAGTTACGGTCACAGATACGCAGTATTTT,CSARVTVTDTQYF
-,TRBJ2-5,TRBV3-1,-,TGTGCCAGCAGCCAAGATTCACAGCGGGAGACCCAGTACTTC,CASSQDSQRETQYF
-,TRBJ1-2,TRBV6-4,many,TGTGCCAGCAAGCAGGGGCTTGGCTATGGCTACACCTTC,CASKQGLGYGYTF
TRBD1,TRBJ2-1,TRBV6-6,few,TGTGCCAGCAGTTACTCGTCAAAGGGGGCAGACAATGAGCAGTTCTTC,CASSYSSKGADNEQFF
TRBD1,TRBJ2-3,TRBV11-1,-,TGTGCCAGCAAATCGTACAGGGGCCCCACAGATACGCAGTATTTT,CASKSYRGPTDTQYF
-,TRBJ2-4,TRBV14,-,TGTGCCAGCAGCCAAGGGTTACTAGCCAAAAACATTCAGTACTTC,CASSQGLLAKNIQYF
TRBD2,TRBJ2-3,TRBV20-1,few,TGCAGTGCTCTAAGAACCGACGGGACTAGCGGGGGTGCTAGCACAGATACGCAGTATTTT,CSALRTDGTSGGASTDTQYF
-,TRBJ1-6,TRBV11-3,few,TGTGCCAGCAGCGAACAGGGTCCAATAAATTCACCCCTCCACTTT,CASSEQGPINSPLHF
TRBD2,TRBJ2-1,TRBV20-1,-,TGCAGTGCCAAACCCACGGGGGGTCGCAATGAGCAGTTCTTC,CSAKPTGGRNEQFF
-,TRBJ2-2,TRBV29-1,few,TGCAGCGTTGACCCAACAGGGTTAAGCAGGGAGCTGTTTTTT,CSVDPTGLSRELFF
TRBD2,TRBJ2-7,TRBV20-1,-,TGCAGTGCTAGAGACCGAGGCGGGGGGTCCTCCTACGAGCAGTACTTC,CSARDRGGGSSYEQYF
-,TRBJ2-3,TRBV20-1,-,TGCAGTGCTAGTACTAGCTATAAAATGACAGATACGCAGTATTTT,CSASTSYKMTDTQYF
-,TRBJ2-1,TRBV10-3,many,TGTGCCATCAGTGCGTACGGGAGCAAGGACAATGAGCAGTTCTTC,CAISAYGSKDNEQFF
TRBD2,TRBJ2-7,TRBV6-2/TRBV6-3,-,TGTGCCAGCAGTTACGACGGACTAGTTACCATCTACGAGCAGTACTTC,CASSYDGLVTIYEQYF
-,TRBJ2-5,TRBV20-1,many,TGCAGTGCTAGAGATGGAACGAACGCTGAGACCCAGTACTTC,CSARDGTNAETQYF
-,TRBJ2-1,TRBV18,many,TGTGCCAGCTCACCTGGGAACTACAATGAGCAGTTCTTC,CASSPGNYNEQFF
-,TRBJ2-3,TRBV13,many,TGTGCCAGCAGCTTAGAACTAGCAGCCACAGATACGCAGTATTTT,CASSLELAATDTQYF
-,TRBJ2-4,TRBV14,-,TGTGCCAGCAGCTCGGGGGTCGCGAACATTCAGTACTTC,CASSSGVANIQYF
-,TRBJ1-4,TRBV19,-,TGTGCCAGTAGTATGACACGGAGTAATGAAAAACTGTTTTTT,CASSMTRSNEKLFF
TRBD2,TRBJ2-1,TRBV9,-,TGTGCCAGCAGCGTACGGGATCCTAGCGGGTACAATGAGCAGTTCTTC,CASSVRDPSGYNEQFF
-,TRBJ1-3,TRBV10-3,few,TGTGCCATCAGTAGGAGCCTCGAGTCTGGAAACACCATATATTTT,CAISRSLESGNTIYF
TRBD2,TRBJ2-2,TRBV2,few,TGTGCCAGCAGTAAAGGCGGGGGGGCCTCCGGGGAGCTGTTTTTT,CASSKGGGASGELFF
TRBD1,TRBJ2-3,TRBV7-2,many,TGTGCCAGCAGCCCCCGTCGGGTCCAGGGGGCTGATACGCAGTATTTT,CASSPRRVQGADTQYF
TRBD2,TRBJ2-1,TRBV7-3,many,TGTGCCAGCAGCTTACAGGGGACTAGCGGGTACAATGAGCAGTTCTTC,CASSLQGTSGYNEQFF
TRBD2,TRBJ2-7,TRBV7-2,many,TGTGCCAGCAGCTTAGCCCTCAGCGGGAACGGGTACGAGCAGTACTTC,CASSLALSGNGYEQYF